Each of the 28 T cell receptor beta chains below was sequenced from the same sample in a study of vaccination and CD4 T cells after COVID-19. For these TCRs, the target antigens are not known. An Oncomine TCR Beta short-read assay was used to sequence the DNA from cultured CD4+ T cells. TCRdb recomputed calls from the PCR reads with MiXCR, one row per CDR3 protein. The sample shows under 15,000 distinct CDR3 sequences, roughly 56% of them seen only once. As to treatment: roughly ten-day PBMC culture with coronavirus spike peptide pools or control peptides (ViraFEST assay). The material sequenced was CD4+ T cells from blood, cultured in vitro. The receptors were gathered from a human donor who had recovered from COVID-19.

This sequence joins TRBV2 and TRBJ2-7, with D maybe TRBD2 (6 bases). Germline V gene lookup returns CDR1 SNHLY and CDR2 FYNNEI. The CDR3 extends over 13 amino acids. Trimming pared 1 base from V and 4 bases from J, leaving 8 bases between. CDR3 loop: CASSEGLEYEQYF. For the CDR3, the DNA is TGTGCCAGCAGTGAAGGACTAGAGTACGAGCAGTACTTC.

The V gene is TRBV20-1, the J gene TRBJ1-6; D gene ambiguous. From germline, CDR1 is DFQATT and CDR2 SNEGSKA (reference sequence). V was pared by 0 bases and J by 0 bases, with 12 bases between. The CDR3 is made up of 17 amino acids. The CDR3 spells CSARDHTSSSYNSPLHF. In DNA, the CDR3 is TGCAGTGCTAGAGATCATACGAGCAGCTCCTATAATTCACCCCTCCACTTT.

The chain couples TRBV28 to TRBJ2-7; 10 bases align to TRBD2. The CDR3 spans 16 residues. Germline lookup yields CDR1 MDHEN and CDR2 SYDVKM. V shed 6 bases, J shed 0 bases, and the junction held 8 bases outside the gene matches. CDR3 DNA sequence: TGTGCCAGCAGACGACCGGGACTAGCGCACTCCTACGAGCAGTACTTC. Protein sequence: CASRRPGLAHSYEQYF.

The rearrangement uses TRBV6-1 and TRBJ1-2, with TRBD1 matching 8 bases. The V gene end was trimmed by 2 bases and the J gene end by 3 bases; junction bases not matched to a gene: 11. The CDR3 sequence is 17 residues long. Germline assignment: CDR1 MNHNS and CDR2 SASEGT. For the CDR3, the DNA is TGTGCCAGCAGTGAACCTGGGCAGGGGGCGGTTTACTATGGCTACACCTTC. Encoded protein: CASSEPGQGAVYYGYTF.

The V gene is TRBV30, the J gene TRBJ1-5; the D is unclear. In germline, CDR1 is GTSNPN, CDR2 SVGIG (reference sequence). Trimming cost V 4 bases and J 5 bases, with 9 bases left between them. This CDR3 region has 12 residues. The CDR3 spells CAWTEGHQPQHF. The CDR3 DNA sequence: TGTGCCTGGACCGAGGGCCATCAGCCCCAGCATTTT. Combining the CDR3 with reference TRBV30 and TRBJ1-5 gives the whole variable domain SQTIHQWPATLVQPVGSPLSLECTVEGTSNPNLYWYRQAAGRGLQLLFYSVGIGQISSEVPQNLSASRPQDRQFILSSKKLLLSDSGFYLCAWTEGHQPQHFGDGTRLSIL.

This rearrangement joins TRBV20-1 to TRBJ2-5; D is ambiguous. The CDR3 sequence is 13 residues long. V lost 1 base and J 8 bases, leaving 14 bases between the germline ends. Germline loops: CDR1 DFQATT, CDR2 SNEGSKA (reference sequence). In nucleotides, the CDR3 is TGCAGTGCTAGAGGAGGAGCCCACAGTACCCAGTACTTC. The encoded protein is CSARGGAHSTQYF.

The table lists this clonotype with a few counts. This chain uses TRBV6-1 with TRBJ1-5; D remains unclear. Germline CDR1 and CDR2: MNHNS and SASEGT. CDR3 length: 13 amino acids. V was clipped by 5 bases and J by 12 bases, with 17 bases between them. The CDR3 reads CASSTAPSGLQHF. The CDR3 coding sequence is TGTGCCAGCAGTACCGCCCCCAGTGGACTCCAGCATTTT.

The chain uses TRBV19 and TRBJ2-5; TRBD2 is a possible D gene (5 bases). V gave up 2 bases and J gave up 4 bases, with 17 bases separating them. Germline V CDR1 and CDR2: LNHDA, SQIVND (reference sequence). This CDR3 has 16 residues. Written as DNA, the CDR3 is TGTGCCAGTAGTATAAGTTTCTTGGGGAGTGGAGAGACCCAGTACTTC. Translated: CASSISFLGSGETQYF.

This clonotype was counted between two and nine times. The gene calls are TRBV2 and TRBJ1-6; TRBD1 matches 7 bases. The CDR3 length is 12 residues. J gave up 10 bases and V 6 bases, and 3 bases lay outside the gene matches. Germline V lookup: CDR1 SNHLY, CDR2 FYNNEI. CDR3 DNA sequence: TGTGCCAGCAGCACAGGGGAATCACCCCTCCACTTT. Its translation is CASSTGESPLHF.

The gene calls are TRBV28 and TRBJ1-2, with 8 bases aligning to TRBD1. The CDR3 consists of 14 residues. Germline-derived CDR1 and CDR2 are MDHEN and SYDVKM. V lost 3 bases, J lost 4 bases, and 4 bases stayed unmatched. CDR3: CASSLRTGFYGYTF. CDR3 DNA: TGTGCCAGCAGTTTGCGGACAGGGTTCTATGGCTACACCTTC.

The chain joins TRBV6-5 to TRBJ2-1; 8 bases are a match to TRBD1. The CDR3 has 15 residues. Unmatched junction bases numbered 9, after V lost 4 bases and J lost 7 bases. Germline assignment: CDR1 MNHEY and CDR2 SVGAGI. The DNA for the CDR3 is TGTGCCAGCAGTTTAATAGGACAGGGCCTAAATGAGCAGTTCTTC. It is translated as CASSLIGQGLNEQFF.

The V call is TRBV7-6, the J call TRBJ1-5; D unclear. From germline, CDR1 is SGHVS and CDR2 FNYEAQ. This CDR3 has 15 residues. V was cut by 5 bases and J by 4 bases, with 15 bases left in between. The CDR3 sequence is CASSPDGRNNQPQHF. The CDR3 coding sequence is TGTGCCAGCAGCCCAGACGGGCGGAATAATCAGCCCCAGCATTTT.

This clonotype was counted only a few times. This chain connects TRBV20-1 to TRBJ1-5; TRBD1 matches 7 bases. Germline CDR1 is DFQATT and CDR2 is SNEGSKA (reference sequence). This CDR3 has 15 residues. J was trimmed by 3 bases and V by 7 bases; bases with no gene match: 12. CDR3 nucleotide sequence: TGCAGTGTTAAAGAGCCGACAGGGCTCAATCAGCCCCAGCATTTT. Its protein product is CSVKEPTGLNQPQHF.

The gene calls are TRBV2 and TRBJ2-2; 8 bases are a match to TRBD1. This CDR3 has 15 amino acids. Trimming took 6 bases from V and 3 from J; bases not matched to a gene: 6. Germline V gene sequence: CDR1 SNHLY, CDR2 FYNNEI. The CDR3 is CASRRTGTDTGELFF. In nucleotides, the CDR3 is TGTGCCAGCAGGAGGACAGGGACGGACACCGGGGAGCTGTTTTTT.

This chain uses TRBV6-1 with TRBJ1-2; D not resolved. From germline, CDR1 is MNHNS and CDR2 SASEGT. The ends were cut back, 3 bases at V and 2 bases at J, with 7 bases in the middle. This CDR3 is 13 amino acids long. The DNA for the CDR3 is TGTGCCAGCAGTGAGACAAAAAACTATGGCTACACCTTC. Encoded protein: CASSETKNYGYTF.

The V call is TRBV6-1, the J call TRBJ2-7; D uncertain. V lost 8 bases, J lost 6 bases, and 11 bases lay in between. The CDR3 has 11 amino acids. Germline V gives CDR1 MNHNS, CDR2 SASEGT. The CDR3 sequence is CASYRTGEQYF. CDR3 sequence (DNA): TGTGCCAGCTACCGAACCGGCGAGCAGTACTTC.

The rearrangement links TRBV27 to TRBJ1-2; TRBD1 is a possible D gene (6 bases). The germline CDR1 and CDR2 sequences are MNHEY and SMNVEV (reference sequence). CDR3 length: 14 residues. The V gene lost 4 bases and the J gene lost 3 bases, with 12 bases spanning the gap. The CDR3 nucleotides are TGTGCCAGCAGTTCCGACGGACAGTACTATGGCTACACCTTC. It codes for CASSSDGQYYGYTF.

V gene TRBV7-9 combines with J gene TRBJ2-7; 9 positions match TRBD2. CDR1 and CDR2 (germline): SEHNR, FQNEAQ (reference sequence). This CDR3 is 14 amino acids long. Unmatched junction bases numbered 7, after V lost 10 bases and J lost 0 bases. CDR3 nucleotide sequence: TGTGCCAACAGATATAGCGGGAGCTCCTACGAGCAGTACTTC. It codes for CANRYSGSSYEQYF.

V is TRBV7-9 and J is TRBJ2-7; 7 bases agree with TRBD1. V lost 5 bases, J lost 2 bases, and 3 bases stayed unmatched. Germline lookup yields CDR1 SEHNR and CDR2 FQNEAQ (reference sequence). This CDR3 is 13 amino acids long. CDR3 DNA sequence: TGTGCCAGCAGCCGGGACAGAGCCTACGAGCAGTACTTC. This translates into CASSRDRAYEQYF.

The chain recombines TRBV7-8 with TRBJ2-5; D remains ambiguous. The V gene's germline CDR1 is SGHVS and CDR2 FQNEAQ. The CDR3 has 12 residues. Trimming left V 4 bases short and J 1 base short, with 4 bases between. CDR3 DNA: TGTGCCAGCAGCTATCCCCAAGAGACCCAGTACTTC. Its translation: CASSYPQETQYF.

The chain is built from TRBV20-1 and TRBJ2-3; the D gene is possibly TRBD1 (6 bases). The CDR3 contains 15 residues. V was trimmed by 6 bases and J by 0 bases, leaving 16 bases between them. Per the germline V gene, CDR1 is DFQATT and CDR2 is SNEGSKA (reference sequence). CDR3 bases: TGCAGTGCCCCAGGGGCGAGGACTAGCACAGATACGCAGTATTTT. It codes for CSAPGARTSTDTQYF.

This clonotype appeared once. The CDR3 spells CASSLQQGGSPLHF. CDR3 nucleotide sequence: TGTGCCAGCAGTCTTCAGCAGGGTGGTTCACCCCTCCACTTT. V and J are TRBV12-3 or TRBV12-4 and TRBJ1-6, with D maybe TRBD1 (5 bases). This CDR3 spans 14 amino acids. Deletions cut 5 bases from V and 9 bases from J, with 14 bases between.

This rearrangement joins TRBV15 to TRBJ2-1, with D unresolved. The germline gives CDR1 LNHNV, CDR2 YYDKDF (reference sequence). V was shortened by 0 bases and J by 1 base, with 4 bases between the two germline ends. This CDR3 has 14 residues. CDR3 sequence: CATSREGSYNEQFF. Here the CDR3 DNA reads TGTGCCACCAGCAGAGAAGGGTCCTACAATGAGCAGTTCTTC.

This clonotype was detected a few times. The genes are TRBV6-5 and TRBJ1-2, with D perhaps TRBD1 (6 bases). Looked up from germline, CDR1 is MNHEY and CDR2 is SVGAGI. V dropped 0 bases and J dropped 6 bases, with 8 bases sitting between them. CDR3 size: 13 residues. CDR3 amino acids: CASSYSGDNGYTF. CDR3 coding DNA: TGTGCCAGCAGTTACTCAGGGGACAATGGCTACACCTTC.

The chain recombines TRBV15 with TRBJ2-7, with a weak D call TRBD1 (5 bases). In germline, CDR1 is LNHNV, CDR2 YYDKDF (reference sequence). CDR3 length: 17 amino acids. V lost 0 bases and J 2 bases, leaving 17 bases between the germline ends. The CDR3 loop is CATSRDYLGQGPYEQYF. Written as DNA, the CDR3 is TGTGCCACCAGCAGAGATTACCTTGGGCAGGGTCCCTACGAGCAGTACTTC.

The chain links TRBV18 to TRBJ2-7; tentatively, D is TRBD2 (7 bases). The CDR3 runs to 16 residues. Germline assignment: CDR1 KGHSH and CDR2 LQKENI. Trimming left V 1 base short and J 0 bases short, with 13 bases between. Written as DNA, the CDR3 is TGTGCCAGCTCACCACGGGAGGGGGGGTCCTCCTACGAGCAGTACTTC. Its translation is CASSPREGGSSYEQYF.

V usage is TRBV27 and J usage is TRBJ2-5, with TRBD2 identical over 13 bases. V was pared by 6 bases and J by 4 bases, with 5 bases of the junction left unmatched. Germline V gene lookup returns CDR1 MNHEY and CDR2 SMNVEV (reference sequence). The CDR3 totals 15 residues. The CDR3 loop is CASSWTSGSRETQYF. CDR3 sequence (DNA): TGTGCCAGCAGCTGGACTAGCGGGAGTCGAGAGACCCAGTACTTC.

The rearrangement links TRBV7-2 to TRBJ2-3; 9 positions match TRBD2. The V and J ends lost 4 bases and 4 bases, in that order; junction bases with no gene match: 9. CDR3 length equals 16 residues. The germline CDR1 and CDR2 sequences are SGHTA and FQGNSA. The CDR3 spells CASSSMNLAGSDTQYF. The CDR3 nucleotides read TGTGCCAGCAGCTCCATGAACCTAGCGGGATCAGATACGCAGTATTTT.